These 16 T cell receptor beta chains were sequenced from one sample in a study of identical twins. MiXCR was run by TCRdb on the 5' RACE reads, yielding one entry per CDR3 protein. There are some 230,000 distinct CDR3 sequences in the sample; 6% to 7% occur only once, and roughly 14% lies in the top ten. This sample was also put to use in a study of T cells expressing NK-cell markers.

Sequencing used CD8+ T cells sorted from blood. These receptors originate from a woman younger than 30 in good health.

The chain is built from TRBV19 and TRBJ2-1; 7 bases match TRBD2. V lost 3 bases and J lost 2; bases outside the gene matches: 4. CDR1 and CDR2 from the germline V gene are LNHDA and SQIVND (reference sequence). The CDR3 spans 15 residues. The CDR3 DNA is TGTGCCAGTAGTATGGGCGGGAGTGCCTACAATGAGCAGTTCTTC. Its protein product is CASSMGGSAYNEQFF.

This clonotype has just a few counts. The chain couples TRBV5-6 to TRBJ2-6; possibly TRBD1 or TRBD2 for D (6 bases each). Trimming left V 1 base short and J 2 bases short, with 10 bases between. Germline lookup yields CDR1 SGHDT and CDR2 YYEEEE. The CDR3 runs 16 residues. Here the CDR3 DNA reads TGTGCCAGCAGCTTGAGTGGGGGGCCTGGGGCCAACGTCCTGACTTTC. Amino acids: CASSLSGGPGANVLTF.

This clonotype occurred a few times. V gene TRBV11-1 combines with J gene TRBJ2-3, with TRBD1 matching over 8 bases. The CDR3 consists of 18 residues. Germline V gene sequence: CDR1 SGHAT, CDR2 FQDESV (reference sequence). Germline trimming cut 1 base from V and 5 bases from J; bases unmatched to any gene: 14. CDR3 protein: CASSLGTGQSRTQDTQYF. The CDR3 coding sequence is TGTGCCAGCAGCTTAGGGACAGGGCAAAGCAGGACCCAAGATACGCAGTATTTT.

The chain has TRBV11-2 and TRBJ1-4; D unclear. This CDR3 spans 15 amino acids. V dropped 4 bases and J dropped 2 bases, with 11 bases sitting between them. Germline-derived CDR1 and CDR2 are SGHAT and FQNNGV. CDR3 region: CASSYKPGTNEKLFF. In DNA form, the CDR3 reads TGTGCCAGCAGCTATAAGCCCGGGACTAATGAAAAACTGTTTTTT.

The J gene is TRBJ2-3, the V gene TRBV29-1; 7 bases are a match to TRBD2. The germline V gene encodes CDR1 SQVTM and CDR2 ANQGSEA. Trimming cost V 8 bases and J 1 base; bases outside gene matches: 6. The CDR3 contains 13 residues. The CDR3: CSTRAGGTDTQYF. The DNA of the CDR3 is TGCAGCACTCGGGCGGGGGGCACAGATACGCAGTATTTT.

This clonotype was counted many times. V and J are TRBV12-3 or TRBV12-4 and TRBJ2-1; 9 bases agree with TRBD1. Trimming took 6 bases from V and 7 from J; bases not matched to a gene: 4. This CDR3 is built from 13 residues. The CDR3 region is CASRNRGQNEQFF. CDR3 DNA: TGTGCCAGCAGGAACAGGGGGCAGAATGAGCAGTTCTTC.

The chain carries TRBV14 and TRBJ2-1; the D is unclear. Per germline, CDR1 SGHDN and CDR2 FVKESK. The CDR3 has 11 amino acids. V lost 6 bases to trimming and J lost 8 bases, with 8 bases between them. The CDR3 loop reads CASRPIDEQFF. As DNA, the CDR3 is TGTGCCAGCAGGCCCATCGATGAGCAGTTCTTC.

The chain recombines TRBV4-1 with TRBJ2-7; no reliable D call. V dropped 4 bases and J dropped 1 base, with 11 bases sitting between them. Germline lookup yields CDR1 MGHRA and CDR2 YSYEKL. There are 14 residues in the CDR3. CDR3: CASSPTETSYEQYF. CDR3 nucleotide sequence: TGCGCCAGCAGCCCGACCGAAACGTCCTACGAGCAGTACTTC.

This clonotype was observed a handful of times. The genes are TRBV7-2 and TRBJ2-1, with TRBD2 matching over 13 bases. V lost 4 bases to trimming and J lost 9 bases; unmatched junction nucleotides: 12. The CDR3 is 17 amino acids. Germline CDR1 is SGHTA and CDR2 is FQGNSA. The chain's CDR3 is CASSWGLAGLASREQFF. Here the CDR3 DNA reads TGTGCCAGCAGCTGGGGACTAGCGGGACTGGCTTCCCGTGAGCAGTTCTTC.

This clonotype was observed at least ten times. V is TRBV6-2 or TRBV6-3 and J is TRBJ2-1; D may be TRBD2 (5 bases). V was pared by 2 bases and J by 0 bases, with 5 bases between. Germline V gene data show CDR1 as MNHEY and CDR2 as SVGEGT. The CDR3 is 14 amino acids. Here the CDR3 reads CASSYRDSYNEQFF. The CDR3 DNA reads TGTGCCAGCAGTTACCGGGACTCCTACAATGAGCAGTTCTTC.

This clonotype was seen more than once but under ten times. The genes are TRBV12-3 or TRBV12-4 and TRBJ1-1, with D possibly matching TRBD1 (5 bases). V gave up 5 bases and J gave up 4 bases, with 8 bases separating them. The CDR3 is made up of 12 amino acids. The CDR3 DNA is TGTGCCAGCAGTCCAGGGCCCACTGAAGCTTTCTTT. Translation gives CASSPGPTEAFF.

This clonotype was observed a handful of times. The chain couples TRBV6-1 to TRBJ2-1, with D possibly being TRBD2 (5 bases). The CDR3 consists of 13 residues. Germline loops: CDR1 MNHNS, CDR2 SASEGT. Deletions cut 8 bases from V and 2 bases from J, with 10 bases between. The CDR3 bases are TGTGCCAGCGCTTTCGGGGCCTACAATGAGCAGTTCTTC. Protein sequence: CASAFGAYNEQFF.

Comment on this clonotype: A much more abundant neighbour one base away suggests this may be a read error. CDR3 coding DNA: TGTGCCATCAGTTTAATGGGGCAAAGCACAGATACGCAGTATTTT. This encodes CAISLMGQSTDTQYF. The chain employs TRBV27 and TRBJ2-3, with a possible D match to TRBD1 (5 bases). The CDR3 consists of 15 residues. Germline values: CDR1 MNHEY, CDR2 SMNVEV (reference sequence).

The chain recombines TRBV5-5 with TRBJ1-1; TRBD1 matches 7 bases. Germline V gene lookup returns CDR1 SGHKS and CDR2 YYEKEE (reference sequence). The CDR3 has 18 amino acids. Trimming cost V 0 bases and J 0 bases; bases outside gene matches: 11. This CDR3 reads CASSLATGAEYMNTEAFF. CDR3 sequence (DNA): TGTGCCAGCAGCTTGGCTACAGGGGCGGAGTACATGAACACTGAAGCTTTCTTT. The whole variable domain, filled in from reference TRBV5-5 and TRBJ1-1, reads DAGVTQSPTHLIKTRGQQVTLRCSPISGHKSVSWYQQVLGQGPQFIFQYYEKEERGRGNFPDRFSARQFPNYSSELNVNALLLGDSALYLCASSLATGAEYMNTEAFFGQGTRLTVV.

This clonotype was counted many times. One end of the junction varies from germline; a read error may be responsible. The chain uses TRBV11-2 and TRBJ2-7; D ambiguous. The length of the CDR3 is 14 residues. CDR1 is SGHAT and CDR2 is FQNNGV in the germline V gene. This chain's CDR3 is CASSLGPGSYEQYF. CDR3 coding DNA: TGTGCCAGCAGTTTAGGTCCGGGTTCCTACGAGCAGTACTTC.

This clonotype was counted between two and nine times. The chain uses TRBV2 and TRBJ2-7, with TRBD1 matching 9 bases. The CDR3 contains 15 residues. Unmatched junction bases numbered 10, after V lost 6 bases and J lost 4 bases. Germline V gives CDR1 SNHLY, CDR2 FYNNEI. CDR3 DNA sequence: TGTGCCAGCAGGCGGGGACAGGGAATAGGGTACGAGCAGTACTTC. Translation: CASRRGQGIGYEQYF. Looking up the rest from reference TRBV2 and TRBJ2-7 gives the full variable domain: EPEVTQTPSHQVTQMGQEVILRCVPISNHLYFYWYRQILGQKVEFLVSFYNNEISEKSEIFDDQFSVERPDGSNFTLKIRSTKLEDSAMYFCASRRGQGIGYEQYFGPGTRLTVT.